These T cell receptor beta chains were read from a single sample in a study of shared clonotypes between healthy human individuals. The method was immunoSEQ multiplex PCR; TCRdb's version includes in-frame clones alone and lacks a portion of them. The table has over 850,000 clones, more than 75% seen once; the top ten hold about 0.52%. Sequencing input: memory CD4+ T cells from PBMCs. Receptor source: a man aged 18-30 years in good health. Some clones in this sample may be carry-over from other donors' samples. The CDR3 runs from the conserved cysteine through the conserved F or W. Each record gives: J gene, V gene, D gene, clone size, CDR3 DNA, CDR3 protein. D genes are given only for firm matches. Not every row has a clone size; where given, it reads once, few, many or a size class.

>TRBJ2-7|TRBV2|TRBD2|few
TGTGCCAGCAGTGGGACTAGCGGGGCCCTCTCCTACGAGCAGTACTTC
CASSGTSGALSYEQYF
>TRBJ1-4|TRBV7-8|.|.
TGTGCCAGCAGCTTAGGGGGCGTCGGTGAAAAACTGTTTTTT
CASSLGGVGEKLFF
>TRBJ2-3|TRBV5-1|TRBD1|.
TGCGCCAGCAGCTCCGGATACGGGACAGGGGGCGAAGATACGCAGTATTTT
CASSSGYGTGGEDTQYF
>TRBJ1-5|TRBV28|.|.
TGTGCCAGCAGTTTCGGAGTATCCCAGCATTTT
CASSFGVSQHF
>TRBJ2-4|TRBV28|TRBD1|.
TGTGCCAGCAGTTTGGCCTCCCAGGGACAGCTGGGAATTCAGTACTTC
CASSLASQGQLGIQYF
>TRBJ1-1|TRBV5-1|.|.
TGCGCCAGCAGTCTTACAGCGAACACTGAAGCTTTCTTT
CASSLTANTEAFF
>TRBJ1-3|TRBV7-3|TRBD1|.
TGTGCCAGCAGCTTAACGCTGACAGGGGAAGGAAACACCATATATTTT
CASSLTLTGEGNTIYF
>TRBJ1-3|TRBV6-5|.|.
TGTGCCAGCAGTTACTCGATGGCAAAGGGGAACACCATATATTTT
CASSYSMAKGNTIYF
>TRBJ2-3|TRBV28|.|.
TGTGCCAGCAGTTGGCAGGCGTTGACAGGAGATACGCAGTATTTT
CASSWQALTGDTQYF
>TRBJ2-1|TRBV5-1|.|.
TGCGCCAGCAGCTCGGGAGACTCCTACAATGAGCAGTTCTTC
CASSSGDSYNEQFF
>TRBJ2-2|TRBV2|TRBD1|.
TGTGCCAGCAGAGGACAGGGCACCGGGGAGCTGTTTTTT
CASRGQGTGELFF
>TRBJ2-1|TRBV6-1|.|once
TGTGCCAGCAGTGAAGGGGCAGTCCCTGAGCAGTTCTTC
CASSEGAVPEQFF
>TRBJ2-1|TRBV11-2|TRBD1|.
TGTGCCAGCAGATACGGACAGGGGAACAATGAGCAGTTCTTC
CASRYGQGNNEQFF
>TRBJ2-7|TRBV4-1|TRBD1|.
TGCGCCAGCAGCCCCTGGGACAGGTCCTACGAGCAGTACTTC
CASSPWDRSYEQYF
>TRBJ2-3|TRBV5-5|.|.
TGTGCCAGCAGCTTGGTGCAGGGGGAGGGCACAGATACGCAGTATTTT
CASSLVQGEGTDTQYF
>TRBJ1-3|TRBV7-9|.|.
TGTGCCAGCAGCTTAGAATTAGGCCGCTTCTCTGGAAACACCATATATTTT
CASSLELGRFSGNTIYF
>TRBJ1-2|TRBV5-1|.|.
TGCGCCAGCAGCCCCACAGCTAACTATGGCTACACCTTC
CASSPTANYGYTF
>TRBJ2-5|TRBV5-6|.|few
TGTGCCAGCAGCTTGGTTTTAGGGCAGCAAGAGACCCAGTACTTC
CASSLVLGQQETQYF
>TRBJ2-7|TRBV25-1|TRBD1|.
TGTGCCAGCAGTGGGACAGGGCCCCTCTACGAGCAGTACTTC
CASSGTGPLYEQYF
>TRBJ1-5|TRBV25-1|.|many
TGTGCCAGCGCCCCCGCGTGGCAAAATCAGCCCCAGCATTTT
CASAPAWQNQPQHF
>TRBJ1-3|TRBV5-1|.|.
TGCGCCAGCAGCTTGGACCCCAGGTTCGTCGGGAACACCATATATTTT
CASSLDPRFVGNTIYF
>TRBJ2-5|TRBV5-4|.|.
TGTGCCAGCAGCTTGGTCCAGGGGCAAGAGACCCAGTACTTC
CASSLVQGQETQYF
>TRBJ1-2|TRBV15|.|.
TGTGCCACCAGCCGCAATTGGGGCGACTATGGCTACACCTTC
CATSRNWGDYGYTF
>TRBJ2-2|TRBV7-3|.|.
TGTGCCAGCAGCTTAACGTATGAAAAGAACGGGGAGCTGTTTTTT
CASSLTYEKNGELFF
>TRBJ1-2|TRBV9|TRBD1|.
TGTGCCAGCACCCTTACGGACAGGCATGGCTACACCTTC
CASTLTDRHGYTF
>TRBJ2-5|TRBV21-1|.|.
TGTGCCAGCAGCTCTCGGCTGGACAGGGCCTACCAAGAGACCCAGTACTTC
CASSSRLDRAYQETQYF
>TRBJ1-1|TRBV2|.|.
TGTGCCAGCATCTCCGGGTACTCTGGGGGTTGGGGCACTGAAGCTTTCTTT
CASISGYSGGWGTEAFF
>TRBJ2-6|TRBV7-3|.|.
TGTGCCAGCAGCCCGCTGTCTTCTGGGGCCAACGTCCTGACTTTC
CASSPLSSGANVLTF
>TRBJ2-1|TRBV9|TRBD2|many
TGTGCCAGCAGCGGGACTAGCGGTTACAATGAGCAGTTCTTC
CASSGTSGYNEQFF
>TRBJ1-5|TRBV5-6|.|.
TGTGCCAGCAGCCCCTCTAGGGGGGGGCCAAGCAATCAGCCCCAGCATTTT
CASSPSRGGPSNQPQHF
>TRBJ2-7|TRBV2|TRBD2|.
TGTGCCAGCAGTGAATTAAAGGGACTAGCGGATAGCCGGTACGAGCAGTACTTC
CASSELKGLADSRYEQYF
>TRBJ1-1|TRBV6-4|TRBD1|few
TGTGCCAGCAGCCTCACCCGGGACAGGGGGCCTGCTTTCTTT
CASSLTRDRGPAFF
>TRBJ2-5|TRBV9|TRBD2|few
TGTGCCAGCAGCGTATCTAGCGGAGAGCGGGAGACCCAGTACTTC
CASSVSSGERETQYF
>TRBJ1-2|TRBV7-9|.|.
TGTGCCAGCAGCTTAAGCGACGGACCCTATGGCTACACCTTC
CASSLSDGPYGYTF
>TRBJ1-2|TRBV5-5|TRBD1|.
TGTGCCAGCAGCCACAACAGACAGGGCCTGGACTATGGCTACACCTTC
CASSHNRQGLDYGYTF
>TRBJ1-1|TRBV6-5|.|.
TGTGCCAGCAGTCTCGGGAATATGAACACTGAAGCTTTCTTT
CASSLGNMNTEAFF
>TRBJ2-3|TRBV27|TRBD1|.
TGTGCCAGCAGTCGATGGACAGGGCACACCACAGATACGCAGTATTTT
CASSRWTGHTTDTQYF
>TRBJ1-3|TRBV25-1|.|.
TGTGCCAGCAGGGGGGACGGCCACTCTGGAAACACCATATATTTT
CASRGDGHSGNTIYF
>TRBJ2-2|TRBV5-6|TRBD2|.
TGTGCCAGCTTTTGGACGGCGGGAGGGGGAGCGAACACCGGGGAGCTGTTTTTT
CASFWTAGGGANTGELFF
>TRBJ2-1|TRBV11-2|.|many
TGTGCCAGCAGCTTAGGGTCAGGGGGAGGGTATGAGCAGTTCTTC
CASSLGSGGGYEQFF
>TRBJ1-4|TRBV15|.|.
TGTGCCACCAGCAGCCGGCCGATCCGGGATGACAATGAAAAACTGTTTTTT
CATSSRPIRDDNEKLFF
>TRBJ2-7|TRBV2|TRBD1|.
TGTGCCAGCAGGACCGGGACAGGGGCGATATTTTCCTACGAGCAGTACTTC
CASRTGTGAIFSYEQYF